A selection of T cell receptor beta chains follows, all from one sample in a study of blood T cell repertoires in COVID-19. Data came from immunoSEQ multiplex PCR; TCRdb stores just in-frame clones and leaves some out. Of 120,000 or so clones listed, more than 75% are singletons. Sequencing input: peripheral blood. All receptors derive from a human donor in a cohort sampled during active COVID-19. Both conserved end residues are part of each CDR3. The D gene is left open where the match is weak. Size is stated for part of the rows, as once, few or many counts, or as a class when the clone is expanded.

v_gene,j_gene,len,abundance,d_gene,CDR3aa,CDR3nt
TRBV7-9,TRBJ2-7,14,.,TRBD1,CASSQDRERYEQYF,TGTGCCAGCAGCCAGGACAGGGAGCGGTACGAGCAGTACTTC
TRBV7-4,TRBJ1-1,14,.,TRBD1,CASSAQGGETEAFF,TGTGCCAGCAGCGCACAGGGGGGTGAGACTGAAGCTTTCTTT
TRBV7-9,TRBJ1-2,17,few,.,CASSLVAAGHPRYGYTF,TGTGCCAGCAGCTTAGTAGCCGCGGGCCACCCTCGCTATGGCTACACCTTC
TRBV24-1,TRBJ2-7,12,.,TRBD1,CATIGQAYEQYF,TGTGCCACCATAGGACAGGCCTACGAGCAGTACTTC
TRBV7-9,TRBJ1-1,13,.,.,CASSPRVNTEAFF,TGTGCCAGCAGCCCTCGTGTGAACACTGAAGCTTTCTTT
TRBV3-1/TRBV3-2,TRBJ2-3,15,.,.,CASSQDWATQDTQYF,TGTGCCAGCAGCCAAGATTGGGCTACCCAAGATACGCAGTATTTT
TRBV18,TRBJ2-5,13,few,.,CASSPGASETQYF,TGTGCCAGCTCACCAGGGGCCTCGGAGACCCAGTACTTC
TRBV19,TRBJ2-1,17,.,TRBD2,CASSKGRTSGLYNEQFF,TGTGCCAGTAGTAAAGGGCGGACTAGCGGCCTTTACAATGAGCAGTTCTTC
TRBV4-2,TRBJ2-2,17,.,TRBD2,CASSRNPRGGATGELFF,TGTGCCAGCAGCCGCAACCCCCGCGGGGGGGCAACCGGGGAGCTGTTTTTT
TRBV5-4,TRBJ2-3,17,once,TRBD2,CASSLRSGREYTDTQYF,TGTGCCAGCAGCTTGAGGAGCGGGAGGGAATACACAGATACGCAGTATTTT
TRBV29-1,TRBJ2-7,11,.,TRBD1,CSVEGQGEQYF,TGCAGCGTTGAGGGACAGGGCGAGCAGTACTTC
TRBV19,TRBJ2-1,16,.,TRBD1,CASKPVGTGAYNEQFF,TGTGCCAGTAAACCGGTCGGGACAGGGGCATACAATGAGCAGTTCTTC
TRBV6-1,TRBJ1-2,15,.,.,CASSERIGVLYGYTF,TGTGCCAGCAGTGAAAGGATAGGGGTTTTATATGGCTACACCTTC
TRBV10-2,TRBJ1-5,14,.,TRBD1,CASRPTGGAWPQHF,TGCGCCAGCAGACCGACAGGGGGCGCATGGCCCCAGCATTTT
TRBV28,TRBJ2-1,22,.,.,CASSFVIVGGPVGGSSYNEQFF,TGTGCCAGCAGTTTTGTAATCGTGGGGGGCCCCGTTGGCGGGAGCTCCTACAATGAGCAGTTCTTC
TRBV6-6,TRBJ2-7,15,.,.,CASRRPGQVSYEQYF,TGTGCCAGCAGAAGACCGGGACAAGTCTCCTACGAGCAGTACTTC
TRBV2,TRBJ1-5,14,.,TRBD1,CASSRDSSNQPQHF,TGTGCCAGCAGTCGGGACAGTAGCAATCAGCCCCAGCATTTT
TRBV19,TRBJ2-3,14,.,TRBD2,CASSRSGGVITQYF,TGTGCCAGTAGCCGTAGCGGGGGGGTGATTACGCAGTATTTT
TRBV6-6,TRBJ2-7,16,once,.,CASSYLSPATNGGQYF,TGTGCCAGCAGTTATCTTTCTCCCGCGACAAACGGGGGGCAGTACTTC
TRBV5-1,TRBJ2-1,14,.,.,CASSLEEVYNEQFF,TGCGCCAGCAGCTTGGAGGAGGTTTACAATGAGCAGTTCTTC
TRBV10-3,TRBJ2-1,16,.,TRBD2,CAISDDGTSGRGEQFF,TGTGCCATCAGTGACGACGGGACTAGCGGGAGAGGTGAGCAGTTCTTC
TRBV7-9,TRBJ2-2,13,.,TRBD1,CASSPRRGPMLFF,TGTGCCAGCAGCCCTAGAAGGGGGCCTATGCTGTTTTTT
TRBV5-1,TRBJ2-5,12,.,.,CASSTPGETQYF,TGCGCCAGCAGCACCCCCGGGGAGACCCAGTACTTC
TRBV15,TRBJ2-3,13,.,.,CATSDSSTDTQYF,TGTGCCACCAGCGACTCTAGCACAGATACGCAGTATTTT